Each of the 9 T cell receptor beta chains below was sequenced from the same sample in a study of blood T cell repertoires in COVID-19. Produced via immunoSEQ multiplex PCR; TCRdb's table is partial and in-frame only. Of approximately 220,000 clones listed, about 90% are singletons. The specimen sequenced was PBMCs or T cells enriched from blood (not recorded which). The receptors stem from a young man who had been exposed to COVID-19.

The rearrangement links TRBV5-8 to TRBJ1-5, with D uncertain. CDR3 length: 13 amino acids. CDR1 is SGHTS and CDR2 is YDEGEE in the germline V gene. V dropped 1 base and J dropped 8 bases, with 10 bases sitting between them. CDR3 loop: CASSLPGMKPQHF. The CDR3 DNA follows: TGTGCCAGCAGCTTGCCAGGTATGAAGCCCCAGCATTTT.

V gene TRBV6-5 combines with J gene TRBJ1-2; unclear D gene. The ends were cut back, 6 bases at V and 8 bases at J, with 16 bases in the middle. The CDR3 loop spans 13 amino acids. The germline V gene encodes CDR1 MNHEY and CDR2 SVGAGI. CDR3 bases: TGTGCCAGCAGCCCCGGAGGGTGGGGAGGCTACACCTTC. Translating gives CASSPGGWGGYTF.

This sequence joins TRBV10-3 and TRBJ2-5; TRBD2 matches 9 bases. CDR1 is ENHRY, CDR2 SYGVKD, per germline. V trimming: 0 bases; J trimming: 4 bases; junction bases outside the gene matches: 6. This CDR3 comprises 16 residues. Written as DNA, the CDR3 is TGTGCCATCAGTGAGTCGGGTAGCGGGGGCTTAGAGACCCAGTACTTC. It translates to CAISESGSGGLETQYF.

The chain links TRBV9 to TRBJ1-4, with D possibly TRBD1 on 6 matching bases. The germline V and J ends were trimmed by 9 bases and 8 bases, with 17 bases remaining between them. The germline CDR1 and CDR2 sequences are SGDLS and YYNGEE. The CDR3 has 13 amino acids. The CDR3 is CATLTGKREKLFF. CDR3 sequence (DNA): TGTGCCACCCTTACAGGGAAGAGGGAAAAACTGTTTTTT.

The CDR3 loop is CASSSYRDRRGYTF. Written as DNA, the CDR3 is TGCGCCAGCAGCTCCTACAGAGACCGCCGGGGCTACACCTTC. The J gene is TRBJ1-2, the V gene TRBV5-1, with unresolved D. The CDR3 sequence is 14 residues long. From germline, CDR1 is SGHRS and CDR2 YFSETQ. Trimming took off 3 bases at V and 8 bases at J, with 17 bases between the two ends.

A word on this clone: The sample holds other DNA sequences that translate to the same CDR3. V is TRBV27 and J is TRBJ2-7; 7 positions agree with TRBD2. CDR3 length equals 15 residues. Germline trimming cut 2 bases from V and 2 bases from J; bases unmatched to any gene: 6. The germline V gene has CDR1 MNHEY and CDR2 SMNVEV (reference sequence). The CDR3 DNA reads TGTGCCAGCAGTTTAGGCGGGGGTATCGCCTACGAGCAGTACTTC. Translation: CASSLGGGIAYEQYF.

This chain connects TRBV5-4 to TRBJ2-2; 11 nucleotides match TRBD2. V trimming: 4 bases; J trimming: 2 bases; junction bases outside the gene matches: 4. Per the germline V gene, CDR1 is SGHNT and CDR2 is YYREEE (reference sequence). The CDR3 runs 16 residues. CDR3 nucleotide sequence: TGTGCCAGCAGCCCAGGACTAGCGGGTAACACCGGGGAGCTGTTTTTT. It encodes CASSPGLAGNTGELFF.

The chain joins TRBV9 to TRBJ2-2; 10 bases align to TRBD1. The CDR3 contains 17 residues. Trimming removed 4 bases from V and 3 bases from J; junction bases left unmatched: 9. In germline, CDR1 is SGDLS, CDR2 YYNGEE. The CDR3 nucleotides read TGTGCCAGCAGCCCCCGACACGACAGGGGGCACACCGGGGAGCTGTTTTTT. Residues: CASSPRHDRGHTGELFF.

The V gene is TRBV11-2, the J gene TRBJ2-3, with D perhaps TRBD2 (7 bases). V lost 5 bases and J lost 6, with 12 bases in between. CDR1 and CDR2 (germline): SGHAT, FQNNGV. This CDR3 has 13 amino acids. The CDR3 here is CASSAAGADTQYF. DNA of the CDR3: TGTGCCAGCAGCGCGGCGGGGGCGGATACGCAGTATTTT.